This T cell receptor beta chain was sequenced for a study of control samples from healthy donors and cancer patients. Some clones are missing from TCRdb's copy, which holds only in-frame ones; the method was immunoSEQ multiplex PCR. This table holds around 180,000 clones, under 95% found once. Trimming left V 2 bases short and J 2 bases short, with 6 bases between. The CDR3 is 14 amino acids. CDR1 WNHNN and CDR2 SYGVQD come from the germline V gene (reference sequence). Sequenced: blood. This clonotype was sampled from a woman between 18 and 30 years old in good health. The V and J genes are TRBV10-1 and TRBJ2-2; D is unclear. CDR3: CASSERLNTGELFF. The CDR3 DNA sequence: TGCGCCAGCAGTGAGAGGTTAAACACCGGGGAGCTGTTTTTT.